Presented here are 32 T cell receptor beta chains from one specimen sequenced in a study of shared clonotypes between healthy human individuals. Assay used: immunoSEQ multiplex PCR; TCRdb lists only in-frame clones, some missing. The top ten hold about 0.34% of the sample, which has about 380,000 clones, 90% to 97% seen once. The sample was memory CD8+ T cells sorted from blood. As to subset: CD45RO+ cells pooled with CCR7-negative TemRA cells. The receptors shown here come from a man under 40 in good health.

This clone showed up just once. The chain couples TRBV5-1 to TRBJ1-3, with a weak D call TRBD1 (6 bases). Germline V gives CDR1 SGHRS, CDR2 YFSETQ. The CDR3 has 16 residues. V was trimmed by 1 base and J by 0 bases, leaving 11 bases between them. The chain's CDR3 is CASSLMAQGSGNTIYF. Written as DNA, the CDR3 is TGCGCCAGCAGCTTGATGGCACAGGGCTCTGGAAACACCATATATTTT.

The rearrangement joins TRBV19 to TRBJ1-2; TRBD1 matches at 9 bases. Looked up from germline, CDR1 is LNHDA and CDR2 is SQIVND (reference sequence). V lost 8 bases and J lost 8; bases outside the gene matches: 12. The CDR3 is made up of 14 amino acids. In nucleotides, the CDR3 is TGTGCCAGTCGCCGGGGTTCGACAGGGGGAGGCTACACCTTC. Translated, it gives CASRRGSTGGGYTF. Based on the CDR3 plus reference TRBV19 and TRBJ1-2, the full variable domain is DGGITQSPKYLFRKEGQNVTLSCEQNLNHDAMYWYRQDPGQGLRLIYYSQIVNDFQKGDIAEGYSVSREKKESFPLTVTSAQKNPTAFYLCASRRGSTGGGYTFGSGTRLTVV.

This clone came up once. The CDR3 carries no conserved terminal phenylalanine or tryptophan, so it likely arises from a read error. The limits of the CDR3 on the DNA are not certain, so only TCRdb's listed CDR3 is given. The rearrangement links TRBV3-1 (or the pseudogene TRBV3-2) to TRBJ1-1. The CDR3 length is 9 residues, termini included. Germline V gene lookup returns CDR1 LGHDT and CDR2 YNNKEL (reference sequence). The CDR3 here is CASKKRGFG.

V gene TRBV6-5 combines with J gene TRBJ2-1, with 8 bases aligning to TRBD1. Germline loops: CDR1 MNHEY, CDR2 SVGAGI. V shed 8 bases, J shed 3 bases, and the junction held 3 bases outside the gene matches. The length of the CDR3 is 13 residues. CDR3 region: CASGQGSYNEQFF. For the CDR3, the DNA is TGTGCCAGCGGACAGGGAAGCTACAATGAGCAGTTCTTC.

This chain joins TRBV10-3 and TRBJ1-5, with 8 bases that match TRBD1. The CDR3 is made up of 14 amino acids. With V trimmed by 4 bases and J by 7 bases, 6 bases remained unmatched. Germline assignment: CDR1 ENHRY and CDR2 SYGVKD. The CDR3 DNA reads as TGTGCCATCAGTGCGACAGGGGTGGGGCAGCCCCAGCATTTT. Translation: CAISATGVGQPQHF.

The V and J genes are TRBV11-2 and TRBJ2-7; possible D gene TRBD2, 6 bases. V was pared by 2 bases and J by 0 bases, with 20 bases between. The germline CDR1 and CDR2 sequences are SGHAT and FQNNGV. This CDR3 contains 18 residues. CDR3 sequence reads: CASSLLSLSSASSYEQYF. The CDR3 DNA is TGTGCCAGCAGCTTATTATCCCTCTCTAGCGCCAGCTCCTACGAGCAGTACTTC.

In this sample, this clone turned up once. The genes are TRBV27 and TRBJ2-3; D is possibly TRBD1 (5 bases). Germline CDR1 MNHEY, CDR2 SMNVEV (reference sequence). The CDR3 has 13 residues. Trimming pared 4 bases from V and 3 bases from J, leaving 8 bases between. CDR3 in amino acids: CASSWGSTDTQYF. The CDR3 region has the DNA TGTGCCAGCAGTTGGGGCAGTACAGATACGCAGTATTTT.

This clone appeared once. V gene TRBV19 combines with J gene TRBJ1-5; D is undetermined. Deletions cut 4 bases from V and 0 bases from J, with 19 bases between. The CDR3 totals 18 residues. The germline gives CDR1 LNHDA, CDR2 SQIVND (reference sequence). The CDR3: CASSNRRETFYSNQPQHF. The CDR3 DNA reads as TGTGCCAGTAGTAACCGCCGGGAGACCTTCTATAGCAATCAGCCCCAGCATTTT.

The rearrangement links TRBV28 to TRBJ1-5, with D possibly matching TRBD1 (6 bases). V lost 6 bases and J 2 bases, leaving 17 bases between the germline ends. Germline V gene lookup returns CDR1 MDHEN and CDR2 SYDVKM. The CDR3 contains 16 residues. The CDR3 sequence: CASSPGGGWGNQPQHF. The CDR3 nucleotides are TGTGCCAGCAGCCCCGGAGGGGGTTGGGGCAATCAGCCCCAGCATTTT.

This clone was recorded once. The chain employs TRBV18 and TRBJ1-1, with 12 bases matching TRBD1. The CDR3 extends over 17 amino acids. Losses at the gene ends were 1 base for V and 0 bases for J; bases not matched to a gene: 3. Germline V gene sequence: CDR1 KGHSH, CDR2 LQKENI. CDR3 residues: CASSPRDRGPMNTEAFF. In nucleotides, the CDR3 is TGTGCCAGCTCACCACGGGACAGGGGGCCTATGAACACTGAAGCTTTCTTT.

Concerning this clone itself: Other DNA sequences within the sample encode an identical CDR3. This chain joins TRBV20-1 and TRBJ2-5; D is unresolved. V lost 3 bases and J lost 3, with 2 bases in between. The CDR3 runs 10 residues. Germline V gene lookup returns CDR1 DFQATT and CDR2 SNEGSKA (reference sequence). The CDR3 DNA reads as TGCAGTGCTAGGAAAGAGACCCAGTACTTC. It specifies CSARKETQYF.

CDR3 in amino acids: CASSPSPGYFSYEQYF. The CDR3 nucleotides read TGTGCCAGCTCACCGTCTCCGGGTTATTTCTCCTACGAGCAGTACTTC. The chain uses TRBV18 and TRBJ2-7; D call uncertain. V lost 3 bases and J 0 bases, leaving 15 bases between the germline ends. Germline V gene sequence: CDR1 KGHSH, CDR2 LQKENI. The CDR3 spans 16 residues.

The chain has TRBV20-1 and TRBJ2-1; D is unclear. V was cut by 5 bases and J by 2 bases, with 4 bases left in between. The length of the CDR3 is 11 residues. Germline V lookup: CDR1 DFQATT, CDR2 SNEGSKA (reference sequence). The DNA for the CDR3 is TGCAGTGCTCTAGCCTACAATGAGCAGTTCTTC. It yields the protein CSALAYNEQFF.

J is TRBJ1-2 and V is TRBV19; 7 bases align to TRBD1. Germline CDR1 is LNHDA and CDR2 is SQIVND (reference sequence). The junction had 19 bases not matched to a gene; V was cut back by 10 bases and J by 8 bases. The CDR3 sequence is 15 residues long. Here the CDR3 DNA reads TGTGCCACCCGGGAGCCAGGGGGATTTTCTTGGGGCTACACCTTC. Its translation: CATREPGGFSWGYTF. The full variable domain, rest sourced from reference TRBV19 and TRBJ1-2, is DGGITQSPKYLFRKEGQNVTLSCEQNLNHDAMYWYRQDPGQGLRLIYYSQIVNDFQKGDIAEGYSVSREKKESFPLTVTSAQKNPTAFYLCATREPGGFSWGYTFGSGTRLTVV.

This chain joins TRBV6-5 and TRBJ2-3, with D uncertain. V was shortened by 5 bases and J by 0 bases, with 12 bases between the two germline ends. This CDR3 spans 15 amino acids. The germline V gene has CDR1 MNHEY and CDR2 SVGAGI. The CDR3 coding sequence is TGTGCCAGCAGTGCTAGGTTCTTTAGCACAGATACGCAGTATTTT. Translating gives CASSARFFSTDTQYF.

V is TRBV7-3 and J is TRBJ1-5; D is perhaps TRBD1 (5 bases). The CDR3 has 13 amino acids. CDR1 and CDR2 (germline): SGHTA, FQGTGA. V lost 5 bases and J lost 6, with 11 bases in between. CDR3 in DNA: TGTGCCAGCAGCCAGGCGCAGGGTCAGCCCCAGCATTTT. Translating it yields CASSQAQGQPQHF.

The V call is TRBV6-1, the J call TRBJ1-5; 10 positions agree with TRBD1. J lost 5 bases, V lost 6 bases, and 1 base had no gene match. The CDR3 is 13 amino acids. From germline, CDR1 is MNHNS and CDR2 SASEGT. CDR3 amino acids: CASRGTGDQPQHF. Written as DNA, the CDR3 is TGTGCCAGCAGGGGGACAGGGGATCAGCCCCAGCATTTT.

The rearrangement uses TRBV6-6 and TRBJ2-5, with TRBD2 matching over 7 bases. The V gene end was trimmed by 5 bases and the J gene end by 6 bases; junction bases not matched to a gene: 12. CDR1 MNHNY and CDR2 SVGAGI come from the germline V gene (reference sequence). The CDR3 runs to 15 residues. The CDR3 region has the DNA TGTGCCAGCAGTCTCCTTTGGGCGGGAGATAAGACCCAGTACTTC. It codes for CASSLLWAGDKTQYF.

As DNA, the CDR3 is TGTGCCAGCAGACTGGGACTCCCCGACAATGAGCAGTTCTTC. Residues: CASRLGLPDNEQFF. V is TRBV5-8 and J is TRBJ2-1, with a tentative D call TRBD2 (6 bases). The germline V and J ends were trimmed by 5 bases and 5 bases, with 14 bases remaining between them. The CDR3 has 14 residues. The germline V gene encodes CDR1 SGHTS and CDR2 YDEGEE.

The chain combines TRBV10-1 with TRBJ2-7; possibly TRBD2 for D (6 bases). The CDR3 has 14 residues. CDR1 is WNHNN, CDR2 SYGVQD, per germline (reference sequence). V lost 3 bases to trimming and J lost 5 bases, with 14 bases between them. The DNA of the CDR3 is TGCGCCAGCAGTGAAGGGCTAGCGACGGACGAGCAGTACTTC. Amino acid sequence: CASSEGLATDEQYF.

The chain joins TRBV7-6 to TRBJ1-4, with D perhaps TRBD1 (6 bases). Looked up from germline, CDR1 is SGHVS and CDR2 is FNYEAQ. Trimming pared 5 bases from V and 3 bases from J, leaving 13 bases between. CDR3 length equals 15 residues. CDR3 sequence (DNA): TGTGCCAGCAGCGCAAGGGGGGGACCTAATGAAAAACTGTTTTTT. Translated, it gives CASSARGGPNEKLFF.

The chain links TRBV18 to TRBJ1-5; D ambiguous. Per germline, CDR1 KGHSH and CDR2 LQKENI. This CDR3 contains 13 residues. V lost 1 base and J 5 bases, leaving 6 bases between the germline ends. DNA for the CDR3: TGTGCCAGCTCACCACATACATATCAGCCCCAGCATTTT. This translates into CASSPHTYQPQHF.

This rearrangement joins TRBV6-5 to TRBJ2-3; 8 nucleotides line up with TRBD1. The CDR3 runs to 13 residues. With 2 bases clipped from V and 6 bases from J, the junction kept 1 base outside the gene matches. Looked up from germline, CDR1 is MNHEY and CDR2 is SVGAGI. The CDR3 protein is CASSYRDRDTQYF. The CDR3 DNA follows: TGTGCCAGCAGTTACCGGGACAGGGATACGCAGTATTTT.

In its sample, this clone was seen once. The V and J genes are TRBV14 and TRBJ1-3; D gene unclear. The V and J ends lost 4 bases and 0 bases respectively, with 10 bases between them. There are 15 residues in the CDR3. Per germline, CDR1 SGHDN and CDR2 FVKESK. The CDR3 sequence is CASSRYGSSGNTIYF. In nucleotides, the CDR3 is TGTGCCAGCAGCCGATACGGGAGCTCTGGAAACACCATATATTTT.

The chain is built from TRBV4-1 and TRBJ2-7; the match to TRBD2 covers 8 bases. Unmatched junction bases numbered 6, after V lost 1 base and J lost 4 bases. The CDR3 extends over 15 amino acids. Germline V lookup: CDR1 MGHRA, CDR2 YSYEKL. For the CDR3, the DNA is TGCGCCAGCAGCCAAGGCCATAGCGGGAATTACGAGCAGTACTTC. This encodes CASSQGHSGNYEQYF.

The chain joins TRBV19 to TRBJ2-7; 9 nucleotides align to TRBD1. CDR1 LNHDA and CDR2 SQIVND come from the germline V gene (reference sequence). J was trimmed by 2 bases and V by 4 bases; bases with no gene match: 3. This CDR3 contains 14 residues. CDR3 DNA: TGTGCCAGTAGTAAAAGACAGGGGGCCTACGAGCAGTACTTC. Translated, it gives CASSKRQGAYEQYF.

V usage is TRBV29-1 and J usage is TRBJ2-3; D gene uncertain. V lost 0 bases and J 4 bases, leaving 8 bases between the germline ends. CDR3 length: 13 residues. Germline CDR1 and CDR2: SQVTM and ANQGSEA. The CDR3: CSVEEGSADTQYF. In DNA form, the CDR3 reads TGCAGCGTTGAAGAGGGTTCCGCAGATACGCAGTATTTT.

The chain links TRBV7-4 to TRBJ1-2, with 11 bases identical to TRBD1. After removal of 5 bases from V and 0 bases from J, the junction contained 5 bases not matched to a gene. Germline CDR1 reads SGHVT; CDR2 reads SQSDAQ. The CDR3 consists of 16 residues. CDR3: CASSRGQGDPNYGYTF. The DNA of the CDR3 is TGTGCCAGCAGCCGGGGACAGGGGGACCCTAACTATGGCTACACCTTC.

V and J are TRBV19 and TRBJ1-1; 10 bases map to TRBD1. From germline, CDR1 is LNHDA and CDR2 SQIVND (reference sequence). CDR3 length: 15 amino acids. Trimming cost V 5 bases and J 0 bases; bases outside gene matches: 3. CDR3: CASSDRGRLNTEAFF. The DNA of the CDR3 is TGTGCCAGTAGTGACAGGGGGCGCTTGAACACTGAAGCTTTCTTT.

The chain joins TRBV28 to TRBJ2-7; TRBD1 aligns across 9 bases. Germline CDR1 reads MDHEN; CDR2 reads SYDVKM. The length of the CDR3 is 15 residues. J lost 5 bases, V lost 6 bases, and 11 bases had no gene match. The CDR3 coding sequence is TGTGCCAGCAGCACAGCCGGGACAGGGAATGACGAGCAGTACTTC. Translating it yields CASSTAGTGNDEQYF. The full variable domain, rest sourced from reference TRBV28 and TRBJ2-7, is DVKVTQSSRYLVKRTGEKVFLECVQDMDHENMFWYRQDPGLGLRLIYFSYDVKMKEKGDIPEGYSVSREKKERFSLILESASTNQTSMYLCASSTAGTGNDEQYFGPGTRLTVT.

This clone came up once. The V gene is TRBV30, the J gene TRBJ1-5; D remains ambiguous. Per the germline V gene, CDR1 is GTSNPN and CDR2 is SVGIG (reference sequence). The CDR3 has 15 amino acids. V was trimmed by 0 bases and J by 1 base, leaving 10 bases between them. The CDR3 loop reads CAWSVLGRSNQPQHF. The CDR3 nucleotides read TGTGCCTGGAGTGTACTAGGCCGGAGCAATCAGCCCCAGCATTTT.

The V gene is TRBV9, the J gene TRBJ2-1; 10 bases align to TRBD2. CDR1 and CDR2 (germline): SGDLS, YYNGEE. This CDR3 is 17 amino acids long. V shed 3 bases, J shed 3 bases, and the junction held 9 bases outside the gene matches. CDR3 sequence (DNA): TGTGCCAGCAGCGCCAGCTTAGCGGGAGGACACTACAATGAGCAGTTCTTC. The encoded protein is CASSASLAGGHYNEQFF.